This T cell receptor (beta chain) originates from a study of identical twins. General study points: With abundant cord blood beta clonotypes, insertions were fewer; memory repertoires showed no such pattern. Out-of-frame beta sequences exhibited a weaker degree of excess twin sharing.

To note about this clonotype: The antigen remains undetermined.

TCRdb used MiXCR to reprocess the 5' RACE reads, holding one entry per CDR3 protein. The data hold 240,000 or so distinct CDR3 sequences, with roughly a tenth observed a single time. Trimming pared 4 bases from V and 2 bases from J, leaving 12 bases between. This CDR3 region has 14 residues. Per the germline V gene, CDR1 is SGDLS and CDR2 is YYNGEE. The V and J genes are TRBV9 and TRBJ2-5, with no clear D. The sequenced material came from memory T cells sorted from blood. This receptor was obtained from a man aged 50-59 years in good health. DNA of the CDR3: TGTGCCAGCAGCCTCAAAGCACTACAAGAGACCCAGTACTTC. Amino acid sequence: CASSLKALQETQYF. Full variable domain (rest looked up from reference TRBV9 and TRBJ2-5): DSGVTQTPKHLITATGQRVTLRCSPRSGDLSVYWYQQSLDQGLQFLIQYYNGEERAKGNILERFSAQQFPDLHSELNLSSLELGDSALYFCASSLKALQETQYFGPGTRLLVL.